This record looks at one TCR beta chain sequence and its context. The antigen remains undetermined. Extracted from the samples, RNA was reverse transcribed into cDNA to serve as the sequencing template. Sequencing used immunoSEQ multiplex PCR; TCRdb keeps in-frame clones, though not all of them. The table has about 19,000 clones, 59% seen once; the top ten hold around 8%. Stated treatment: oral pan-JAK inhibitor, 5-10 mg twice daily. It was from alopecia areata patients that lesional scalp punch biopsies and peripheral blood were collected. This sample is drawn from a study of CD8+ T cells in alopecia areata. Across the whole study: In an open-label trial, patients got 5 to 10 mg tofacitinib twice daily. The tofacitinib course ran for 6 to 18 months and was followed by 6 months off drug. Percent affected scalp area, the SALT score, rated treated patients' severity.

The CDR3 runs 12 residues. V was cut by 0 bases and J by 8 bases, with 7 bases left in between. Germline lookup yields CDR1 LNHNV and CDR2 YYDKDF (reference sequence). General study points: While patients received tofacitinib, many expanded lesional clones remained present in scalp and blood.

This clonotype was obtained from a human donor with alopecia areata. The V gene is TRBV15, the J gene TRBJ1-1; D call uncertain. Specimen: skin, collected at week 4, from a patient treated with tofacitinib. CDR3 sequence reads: CATSRDGVEAFF. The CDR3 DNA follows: TGTGCCACCAGCAGAGATGGGGTGGAAGCTTTCTTT.